Sequencing of this T cell receptor beta chain was carried out in a study of blood T cell repertoires in COVID-19. Data came from immunoSEQ multiplex PCR; TCRdb stores just in-frame clones and leaves some out. The table shows about 170,000 clones, with approximately 88% occurring only once. The CDR3 totals 16 residues. The J segment lost 0 bases and the V segment lost 3 bases, leaving 4 bases of the junction unmatched. Per the germline V gene, CDR1 is MNHNS and CDR2 is SASEGT. Source material: peripheral blood. The chain joins TRBV6-1 to TRBJ2-4, with TRBD1 identical over 8 bases. The TCR was taken from a woman of 80 years or more with active or convalescent COVID-19. Written as DNA, the CDR3 is TGTGCCAGCAGTGATACAGGGGGATTAGCCAAAAACATTCAGTACTTC. It translates to CASSDTGGLAKNIQYF.